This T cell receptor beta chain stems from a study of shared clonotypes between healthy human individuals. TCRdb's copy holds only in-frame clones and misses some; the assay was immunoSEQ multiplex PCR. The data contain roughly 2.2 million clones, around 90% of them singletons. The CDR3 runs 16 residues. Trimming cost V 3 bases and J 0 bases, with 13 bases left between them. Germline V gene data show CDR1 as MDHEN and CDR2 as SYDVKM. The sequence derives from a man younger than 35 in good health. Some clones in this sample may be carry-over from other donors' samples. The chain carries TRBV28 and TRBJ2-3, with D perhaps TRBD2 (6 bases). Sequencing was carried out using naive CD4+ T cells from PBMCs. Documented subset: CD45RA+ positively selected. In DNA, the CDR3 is TGTGCCAGCAGTTTTACGGCTAGCGAGAGCACAGATACGCAGTATTTT. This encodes CASSFTASESTDTQYF.